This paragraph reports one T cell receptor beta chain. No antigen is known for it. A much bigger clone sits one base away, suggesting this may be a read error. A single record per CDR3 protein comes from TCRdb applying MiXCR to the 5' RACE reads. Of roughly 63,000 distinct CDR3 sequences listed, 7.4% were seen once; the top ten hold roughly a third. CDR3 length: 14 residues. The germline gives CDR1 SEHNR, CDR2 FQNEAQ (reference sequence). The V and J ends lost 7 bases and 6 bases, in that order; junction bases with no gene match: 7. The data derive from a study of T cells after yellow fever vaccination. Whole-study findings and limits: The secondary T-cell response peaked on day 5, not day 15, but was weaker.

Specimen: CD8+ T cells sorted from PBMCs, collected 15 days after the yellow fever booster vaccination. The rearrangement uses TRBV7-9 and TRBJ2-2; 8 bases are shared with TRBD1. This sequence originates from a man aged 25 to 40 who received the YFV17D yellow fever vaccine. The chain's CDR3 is CASTDRGDSGELFF. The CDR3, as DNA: TGTGCCAGCACCGACAGGGGCGATTCCGGGGAGCTGTTTTTT.